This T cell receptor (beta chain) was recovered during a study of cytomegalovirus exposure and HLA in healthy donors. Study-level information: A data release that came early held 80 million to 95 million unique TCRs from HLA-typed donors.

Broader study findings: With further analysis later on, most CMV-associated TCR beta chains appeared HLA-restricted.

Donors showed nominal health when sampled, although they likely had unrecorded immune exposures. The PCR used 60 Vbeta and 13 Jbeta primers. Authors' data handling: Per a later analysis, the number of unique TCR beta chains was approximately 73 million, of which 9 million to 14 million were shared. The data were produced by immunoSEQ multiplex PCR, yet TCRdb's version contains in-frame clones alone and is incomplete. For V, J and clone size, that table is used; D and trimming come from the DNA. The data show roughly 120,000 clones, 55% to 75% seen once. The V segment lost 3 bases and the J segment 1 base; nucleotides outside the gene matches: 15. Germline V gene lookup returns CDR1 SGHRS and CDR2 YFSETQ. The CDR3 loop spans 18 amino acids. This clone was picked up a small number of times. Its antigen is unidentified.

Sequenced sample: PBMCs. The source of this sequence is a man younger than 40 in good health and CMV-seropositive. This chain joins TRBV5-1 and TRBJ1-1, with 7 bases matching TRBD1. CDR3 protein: CASSSTQATGYGNTEAFF. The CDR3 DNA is TGCGCCAGCAGCTCCACCCAAGCGACAGGGTATGGGAACACTGAAGCTTTCTTT.